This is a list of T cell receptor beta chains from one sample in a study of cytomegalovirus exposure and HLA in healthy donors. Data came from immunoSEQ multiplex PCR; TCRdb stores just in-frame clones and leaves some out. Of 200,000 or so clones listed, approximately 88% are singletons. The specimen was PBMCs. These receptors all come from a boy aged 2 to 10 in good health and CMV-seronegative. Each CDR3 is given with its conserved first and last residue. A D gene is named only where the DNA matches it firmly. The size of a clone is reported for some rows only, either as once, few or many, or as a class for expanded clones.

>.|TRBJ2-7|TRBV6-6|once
TGTGCCAGCAGAACCCGGGACTCCTACGAGCAGTACTTC
CASRTRDSYEQYF
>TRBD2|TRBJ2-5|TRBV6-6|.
TGTGCCAGCAGTTACCTAGCGGGAGGCCTGGAGACCCAGTACTTC
CASSYLAGGLETQYF
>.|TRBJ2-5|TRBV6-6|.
TGTGCCAGCATCGCGTCAGGGACATTCGGGGAGACCCAGTACTTC
CASIASGTFGETQYF
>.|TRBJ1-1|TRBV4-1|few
TGCGCCAGCAGCCAACTCGGGGGGTACACTGAAGCTTTCTTT
CASSQLGGYTEAFF
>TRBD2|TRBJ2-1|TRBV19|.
TGTGCCAGTAGTGTCAGCGGGAGTAATGAGCAGTTCTTC
CASSVSGSNEQFF
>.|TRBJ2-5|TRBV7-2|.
TGTGCCAGCAGCTTCCCACTAGCAAGGAGGGAGACCCAGTACTTC
CASSFPLARRETQYF
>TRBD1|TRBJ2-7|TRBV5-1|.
TGCGCCAGCGCGCGGGGACAGGCCTACGAGCAGTACTTC
CASARGQAYEQYF
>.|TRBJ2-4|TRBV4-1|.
TGCGCCAGCAGCCAGGATCACAGGTTAGCCAAAAACATTCAGTACTTC
CASSQDHRLAKNIQYF
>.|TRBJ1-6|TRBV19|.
TGTGCCGCCCGCAGGGGAGAAAATTCACCCCTCCACTTT
CAARRGENSPLHF
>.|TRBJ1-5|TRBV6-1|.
TGTGCCAGCAGTGATAGCCGGCAGCCCCAGCATTTT
CASSDSRQPQHF